These T cell receptor beta chains were read from a single sample in a study of radiation and T cells in renal cell carcinoma. Sequencing was performed with immunoSEQ multiplex PCR; in TCRdb, only in-frame clones are kept and a portion is missing. Among roughly 130,000 clones listed, 88% were seen once. Specimen: blood, collected from a patient whose treatment included radiotherapy and nephrectomy. The receptors come from a woman in her 70s with renal cell carcinoma. CDR3s include the opening cysteine and the closing phenylalanine or tryptophan. The D gene is left open where the match is weak. Not every row has a clone size; where given, it reads once, few, many or a size class.

cdr3_aa cdr3_nt j_call d_call clone_size cdr3_length v_call
CASSLVKAGPTGELFF TGCGCCAGCAGCCTGGTCAAGGCAGGGCCCACCGGGGAGCTGTTTTTT TRBJ2-2 - once 16 TRBV5-1
CASSLARGRGGYTF TGTGCCAGCAGCCTGGCCCGGGGGCGCGGTGGCTACACCTTC TRBJ1-2 - - 14 TRBV5-6
CASSLGASAGSYEQYF TGTGCCAGCAGCTTAGGGGCATCCGCGGGGTCCTACGAGCAGTACTTC TRBJ2-7 - - 16 TRBV7-2
CAWSGSTGGPRGPLHF TGTGCCTGGAGTGGCTCGACAGGGGGCCCCCGGGGACCCCTCCACTTT TRBJ1-6 TRBD1 - 16 TRBV30
CASSLDRGKSETQYF TGTGCCAGCAGCTTGGACAGGGGGAAATCAGAGACCCAGTACTTC TRBJ2-5 TRBD1 - 15 TRBV7-2
CASRRDRGGQPQHF TGTGCCAGCAGAAGGGACAGGGGGGGACAGCCCCAGCATTTT TRBJ1-5 TRBD1 - 14 TRBV6-1
CASSAGTGVQETQYF TGTGCCAGCAGTGCCGGGACAGGGGTCCAAGAGACCCAGTACTTC TRBJ2-5 TRBD1 - 15 TRBV6-1
CASSMSSGRVNTGELFF TGTGCCAGTAGTATGTCTTCGGGCAGGGTGAACACCGGGGAGCTGTTTTTT TRBJ2-2 - - 17 TRBV19
CASSSPPGTGFNSPLHF TGTGCCAGCAGTTCTCCCCCCGGGACAGGCTTTAATTCACCCCTCCACTTT TRBJ1-6 TRBD1 once 17 TRBV28
CASSPQGGYGYTF TGTGCCAGCAGTCCACAGGGTGGCTATGGCTACACCTTC TRBJ1-2 - - 13 TRBV28
CASSSVAGWSDEQFF TGTGCCAGCAGTTCCGTAGCAGGATGGTCCGATGAGCAGTTCTTC TRBJ2-1 - - 15 TRBV28
CASRQAGYEQYF TGTGCCAGCAGGCAAGCGGGGTACGAGCAGTACTTC TRBJ2-7 TRBD2 - 12 TRBV6-1
CASSPLGQGNTEAFF TGTGCCAGTAGTCCCTTAGGACAGGGGAACACTGAAGCTTTCTTT TRBJ1-1 TRBD1 - 15 TRBV19
CAWSGGGGLEQFF TGTGCCTGGAGTGGCGGGGGGGGACTTGAGCAGTTCTTC TRBJ2-1 TRBD2 - 13 TRBV30
CASSTNRGGLAFF TGTGCCAGCAGTACAAACAGGGGGGGGTTGGCTTTCTTT TRBJ1-1 TRBD1 few 13 TRBV28
CAWSKGGLDEQYF TGTGCCTGGAGTAAGGGGGGGCTGGACGAGCAGTACTTC TRBJ2-7 - once 13 TRBV30
CASKGETRQETQYF TGTGCCAGCAAAGGAGAGACAAGACAAGAGACCCAGTACTTC TRBJ2-5 - - 14 TRBV6-1